This TCR beta chain appears in the sequencing data of a study of blood T cell repertoires in COVID-19. About the research overall: The United States, Italy and Spain were the sources of the acute and convalescent COVID-19 samples. Sources were T cells, B-cell-depleted T cells, or PBMCs; the material itself was cDNA or gDNA.

Per the original data handling: Amplified reference gene primers provided the basis for estimating nucleated cell counts. Produced via immunoSEQ multiplex PCR; TCRdb's table is partial and in-frame only. V and J calls and clone size are copied from that table; D and trimming were computed from the DNA. The repertoire holds about 240,000 clones, with around 90% as singletons. Sequenced input: peripheral blood. The receptor's source is a man aged 60 to 75 who had recovered from COVID-19.

The CDR3 DNA sequence: TGTGCCAGCAGCCCATCTGGGTGGGGCCCAGATACGCAGTATTTT. This encodes CASSPSGWGPDTQYF. V is TRBV3-1 (or the pseudogene TRBV3-2) and J is TRBJ2-3; D is perhaps TRBD1 (5 bases). This CDR3 comprises 15 residues. Germline lookup yields CDR1 LGHDT and CDR2 YNNKEL (reference sequence). V lost 4 bases, J lost 4 bases, and 15 bases lay in between.